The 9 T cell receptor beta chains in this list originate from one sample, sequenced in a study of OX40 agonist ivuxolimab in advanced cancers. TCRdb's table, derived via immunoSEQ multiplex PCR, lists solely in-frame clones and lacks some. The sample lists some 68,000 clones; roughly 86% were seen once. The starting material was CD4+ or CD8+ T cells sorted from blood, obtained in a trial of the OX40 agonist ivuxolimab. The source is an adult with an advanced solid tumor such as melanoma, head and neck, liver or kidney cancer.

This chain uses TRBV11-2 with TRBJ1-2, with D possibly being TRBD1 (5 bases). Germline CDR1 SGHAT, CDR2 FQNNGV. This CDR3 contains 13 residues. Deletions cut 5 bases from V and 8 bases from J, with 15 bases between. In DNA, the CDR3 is TGTGCCAGCAGCCTCTATAGTTCAGGGGGCTACACCTTC. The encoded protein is CASSLYSSGGYTF.

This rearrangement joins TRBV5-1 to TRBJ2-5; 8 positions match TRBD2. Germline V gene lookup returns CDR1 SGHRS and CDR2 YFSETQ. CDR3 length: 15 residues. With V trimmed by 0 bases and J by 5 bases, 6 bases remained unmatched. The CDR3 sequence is CASSLGGSGIETQYF. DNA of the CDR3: TGCGCCAGCAGCTTGGGAGGTAGCGGGATCGAGACCCAGTACTTC.

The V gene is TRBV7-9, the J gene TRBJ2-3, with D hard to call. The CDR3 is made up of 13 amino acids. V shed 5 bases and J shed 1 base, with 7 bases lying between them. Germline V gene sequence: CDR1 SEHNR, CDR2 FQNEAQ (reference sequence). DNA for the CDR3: TGTGCCAGCAGCCCAGATCGCACAGATACGCAGTATTTT. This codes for CASSPDRTDTQYF.

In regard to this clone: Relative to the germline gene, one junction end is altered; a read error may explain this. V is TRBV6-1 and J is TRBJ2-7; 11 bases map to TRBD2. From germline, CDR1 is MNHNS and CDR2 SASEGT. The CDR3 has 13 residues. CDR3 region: CASSSRGSGRVDF. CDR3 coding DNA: TGTGCCAGCAGTTCCCGTGGTAGCGGGAGGGTGGACTTC.

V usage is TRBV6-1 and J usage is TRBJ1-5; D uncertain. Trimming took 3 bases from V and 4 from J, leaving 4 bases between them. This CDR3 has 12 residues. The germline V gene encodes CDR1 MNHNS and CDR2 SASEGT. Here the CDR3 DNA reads TGTGCCAGCAGTGACCGTAATCAGCCCCAGCATTTT. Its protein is CASSDRNQPQHF.

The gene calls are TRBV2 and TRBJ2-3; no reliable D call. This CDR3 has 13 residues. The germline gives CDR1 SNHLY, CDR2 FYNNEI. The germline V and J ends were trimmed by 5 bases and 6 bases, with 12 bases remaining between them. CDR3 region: CASSSLPLDTQYF. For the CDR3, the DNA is TGTGCCAGCAGTTCCCTCCCACTGGATACGCAGTATTTT.

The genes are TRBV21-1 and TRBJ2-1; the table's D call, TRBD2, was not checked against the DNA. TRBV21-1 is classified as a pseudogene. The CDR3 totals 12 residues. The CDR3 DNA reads TGTGCCAGCAGCAGCGACCTCGGGGAGCAGTTCTTC. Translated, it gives CASSSDLGEQFF.

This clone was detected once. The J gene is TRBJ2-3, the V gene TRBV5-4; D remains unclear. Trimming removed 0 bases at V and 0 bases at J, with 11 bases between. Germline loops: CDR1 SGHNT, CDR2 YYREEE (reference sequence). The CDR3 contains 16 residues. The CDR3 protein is CASSLAASPSTDTQYF. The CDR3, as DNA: TGTGCCAGCAGCTTGGCCGCCAGCCCAAGCACAGATACGCAGTATTTT. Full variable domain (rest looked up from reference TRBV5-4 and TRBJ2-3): ETGVTQSPTHLIKTRGQQVTLRCSSQSGHNTVSWYQQALGQGPQFIFQYYREEENGRGNFPPRFSGLQFPNYSSELNVNALELDDSALYLCASSLAASPSTDTQYFGPGTRLTVL.

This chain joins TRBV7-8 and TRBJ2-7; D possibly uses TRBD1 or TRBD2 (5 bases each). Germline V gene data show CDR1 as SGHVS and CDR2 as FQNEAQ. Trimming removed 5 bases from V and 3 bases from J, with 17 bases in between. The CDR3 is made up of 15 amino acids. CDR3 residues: CASSPLRLRGYEQYF. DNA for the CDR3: TGTGCCAGCAGCCCTTTACGACTAAGGGGCTACGAGCAGTACTTC.